Listed here are 32 T cell receptor beta chains from one sample, sequenced in a study of blood T cell repertoires in COVID-19. Assay: immunoSEQ multiplex PCR; the TCRdb copy retains only in-frame clones and omits some. The sample has about 61,000 clones; roughly nine tenths are singletons. Source material: peripheral blood. Source of these receptors: a human donor in a cohort sampled during active COVID-19.

The J gene is TRBJ2-3, the V gene TRBV28; 8 bases are a match to TRBD2. The V gene end was trimmed by 7 bases and the J gene end by 3 bases; junction bases not matched to a gene: 9. CDR3 length equals 15 residues. From germline, CDR1 is MDHEN and CDR2 SYDVKM. DNA of the CDR3: TGTGCCAGCAAGGGGAGCGGGAGAACAACAGATACGCAGTATTTT. Encoded protein: CASKGSGRTTDTQYF.

V is TRBV5-1 and J is TRBJ1-4, with 8 nucleotides matching TRBD1. V trimming: 7 bases; J trimming: 3 bases; junction bases outside the gene matches: 8. CDR3 length equals 15 residues. Germline V gene sequence: CDR1 SGHRS, CDR2 YFSETQ. CDR3 protein: CASGPQGVPNEKLFF. CDR3 in DNA: TGCGCCAGCGGGCCACAGGGGGTACCTAATGAAAAACTGTTTTTT.

Note on this clone: One junction end disagrees with the germline gene, perhaps due to a read error. The chain uses TRBV19 and TRBJ2-3; TRBD2 aligns across 11 bases. CDR1 is LNHDA and CDR2 is SQIVND in the germline V gene (reference sequence). The CDR3 has 15 residues. The CDR3 sequence is CASTIAGGSTDTQYF. Written as DNA, the CDR3 is TGTGCCAGTACTATAGCGGGGGGGAGCACAGATACGCAGTATTTT. The full variable domain, completed using reference TRBV19 and TRBJ2-3, is DGGITQSPKYLFRKEGQNVTLSCEQNLNHDAMYWYRQDPGQGLRLIYYSQIVNDFQKGDIAEGYSVSREKKESFPLTVTSAQKNPTAFYLCASTIAGGSTDTQYFGPGTRLTVL.

The chain couples TRBV19 to TRBJ1-3; perhaps TRBD1 as D (6 bases). The V end was cut by 4 bases, the J end by 0 bases, with 25 bases between. This CDR3 has 20 amino acids. Germline V CDR1 and CDR2: LNHDA, SQIVND (reference sequence). CDR3 DNA: TGTGCCAGTAGTACCCTAGGGCAGGGGACCACCCGTAGCTCTGGAAACACCATATATTTT. Translated: CASSTLGQGTTRSSGNTIYF.

This rearrangement joins TRBV6-1 to TRBJ2-7; 7 nucleotides agree with TRBD2. Germline values: CDR1 MNHNS, CDR2 SASEGT. This CDR3 has 14 amino acids. The V gene end was trimmed by 2 bases and the J gene end by 4 bases; junction bases not matched to a gene: 5. CDR3 in DNA: TGTGCCAGCAGTGAAAGTGGGGGGGTATACGAGCAGTACTTC. Its protein product is CASSESGGVYEQYF.

This rearrangement joins TRBV4-1 to TRBJ2-7; the match to TRBD2 covers 8 bases. The CDR3 extends over 16 amino acids. Germline V gene lookup returns CDR1 MGHRA and CDR2 YSYEKL. Germline trimming cut 2 bases from V and 2 bases from J; bases unmatched to any gene: 8. CDR3 nucleotides: TGCGCCAGCAGCCAACTAAAACCGGGACTAGCCTACGAGCAGTACTTC. Translation gives CASSQLKPGLAYEQYF.

The chain links TRBV6-5 to TRBJ2-1; 12 bases agree with TRBD2. V lost 6 bases, J lost 7 bases, and 1 base stayed unmatched. CDR3 length: 13 amino acids. Germline assignment: CDR1 MNHEY and CDR2 SVGAGI. DNA of the CDR3: TGTGCCAGCAGACTAGCGGGGGGAAATGAGCAGTTCTTC. Protein sequence: CASRLAGGNEQFF.

The CDR3 here is CASSSGAGGPADTQYF. The CDR3, as DNA: TGTGCCAGCAGCTCAGGAGCGGGGGGGCCAGCAGATACGCAGTATTTT. The chain joins TRBV7-2 to TRBJ2-3; 10 nucleotides agree with TRBD2. J was trimmed by 4 bases and V by 4 bases; bases with no gene match: 8. The CDR3 loop spans 16 amino acids. Germline CDR1 is SGHTA and CDR2 is FQGNSA.

The rearrangement joins TRBV30 to TRBJ1-2; perhaps TRBD1 as D (6 bases). This CDR3 spans 13 amino acids. CDR1 and CDR2 (germline): GTSNPN, SVGIG (reference sequence). V was pared by 0 bases and J by 7 bases, with 12 bases between. The CDR3 region is CAWSVRTESGYTF. The CDR3, as DNA: TGTGCCTGGAGTGTACGGACAGAATCTGGCTACACCTTC.

This sequence joins TRBV4-3 and TRBJ2-5, with D unclear. This CDR3 has 14 amino acids. V was pared by 3 bases and J by 5 bases, with 13 bases between. Germline CDR1 reads LGHNA; CDR2 reads YSLEER. In nucleotides, the CDR3 is TGCGCCAGCAGCCATTTGGGCGACCGGGAGACCCAGTACTTC. This sequence encodes CASSHLGDRETQYF.

The J gene is TRBJ2-1, the V gene TRBV11-2, with TRBD2 identical over 13 bases. The CDR3 is 16 residues long. V was pared by 5 bases and J by 10 bases, with 11 bases of the junction left unmatched. CDR1 is SGHAT and CDR2 is FQNNGV in the germline V gene. The DNA of the CDR3 is TGTGCCAGCAGCCCCCCCGGACTAGCGGGAGTGCAGGAGCAGTTCTTC. Translation: CASSPPGLAGVQEQFF. The full variable domain, rest sourced from reference TRBV11-2 and TRBJ2-1, is EAGVAQSPRYKIIEKRQSVAFWCNPISGHATLYWYQQILGQGPKLLIQFQNNGVVDDSQLPKDRFSAERLKGVDSTLKIQPAKLEDSAVYLCASSPPGLAGVQEQFFGPGTRLTVL.

In nucleotides, the CDR3 is TGCGCCAGCAGCTTCCAGCAGCGGGAAGAGACCCAGTACTTC. Its protein is CASSFQQREETQYF. This chain joins TRBV5-1 and TRBJ2-5, with TRBD2 as a possible D gene (6 bases). Trimming left V 2 bases short and J 3 bases short, with 11 bases between. Germline CDR1 SGHRS, CDR2 YFSETQ. There are 14 residues in the CDR3.

The chain uses TRBV18 and TRBJ1-2, with D tentatively TRBD1 (5 bases). V lost 6 bases, J lost 7 bases, and 12 bases lay in between. Germline CDR1 KGHSH, CDR2 LQKENI. This CDR3 is built from 12 residues. CDR3: CASSPNRGGYTF. In DNA, the CDR3 is TGTGCCAGCTCGCCGAATAGGGGTGGCTACACCTTC.

This clone came up once. The junction departs from the called germline gene at one end, perhaps through a read error. The chain combines TRBV7-7 with TRBJ1-6; a weak D match, TRBD1 (5 bases). The CDR3 loop spans 18 amino acids. CDR1 and CDR2 from the germline V gene are SSHAT and FNYEAQ (reference sequence). CDR3 region: CASSLAHSLGHGNSPLHF. The CDR3 nucleotides read TGTGCTAGCAGCTTAGCTCACTCCCTAGGACATGGGAATTCACCCCTCCACTTT.

This chain joins TRBV19 and TRBJ2-7, with D possibly TRBD2 on 5 matching bases. The germline gives CDR1 LNHDA, CDR2 SQIVND (reference sequence). There are 14 residues in the CDR3. V was pared by 3 bases and J by 3 bases, with 12 bases between. The CDR3 protein is CASSMRESLYEQYF. The CDR3 coding sequence is TGTGCCAGTAGTATGAGGGAGTCGCTCTACGAGCAGTACTTC.

This chain connects TRBV10-3 to TRBJ1-1, with a weak D call TRBD1 (5 bases). Germline V CDR1 and CDR2: ENHRY, SYGVKD. CDR3 length equals 13 residues. V lost 4 bases and J 5 bases, leaving 11 bases between the germline ends. The DNA for the CDR3 is TGTGCCATCAGTGGCGGGACGGGAACTGAAGCTTTCTTT. Its translation: CAISGGTGTEAFF.

The rearrangement links TRBV27 to TRBJ1-1; 10 bases align to TRBD1. Germline trimming cut 6 bases from V and 3 bases from J; bases unmatched to any gene: 16. CDR3 size: 18 residues. In germline, CDR1 is MNHEY, CDR2 SMNVEV (reference sequence). The CDR3 nucleotides are TGTGCCAGCAGAGAGGCCGGGACAGGGGTTTTTTCTTACACTGAAGCTTTCTTT. This encodes CASREAGTGVFSYTEAFF.

The chain links TRBV18 to TRBJ1-1; 8 nucleotides match TRBD1. CDR1 is KGHSH, CDR2 LQKENI, per germline. V dropped 2 bases and J dropped 4; count of bases not matched to a gene: 6. The CDR3 has 15 amino acids. The CDR3 here is CASSPEPGTGTEAFF. The CDR3 DNA reads as TGTGCCAGCTCACCAGAGCCCGGGACAGGCACTGAAGCTTTCTTT.

This chain uses TRBV5-6 with TRBJ1-6, with D possibly TRBD1 on 5 matching bases. Trimming cost V 2 bases and J 9 bases, with 12 bases left between them. Germline V gene lookup returns CDR1 SGHDT and CDR2 YYEEEE. The CDR3 loop spans 14 amino acids. The DNA for the CDR3 is TGTGCCAGCAGCTTCAGGGTTACGACTTCACCCCTCCACTTT. Translating it yields CASSFRVTTSPLHF.

The chain has TRBV28 and TRBJ2-7; D perhaps matches TRBD2 (5 bases). This CDR3 is 11 amino acids long. Germline assignment: CDR1 MDHEN and CDR2 SYDVKM. V was trimmed by 2 bases and J by 8 bases, leaving 7 bases between them. The CDR3 coding sequence is TGTGCCAGCAGTTTAGGGAGCAAGCAGTACTTC. Protein product: CASSLGSKQYF.

The gene calls are TRBV5-1 and TRBJ2-1; 7 nucleotides match TRBD2. Germline CDR1 reads SGHRS; CDR2 reads YFSETQ. This CDR3 has 15 amino acids. With 2 bases clipped from V and 4 bases from J, the junction kept 6 bases outside the gene matches. The CDR3 DNA sequence: TGCGCCAGCAGCTTTGGTAGCGGGTTATACAATGAGCAGTTCTTC. It encodes CASSFGSGLYNEQFF.

V usage is TRBV9 and J usage is TRBJ1-4; no firm D call. CDR3 length: 15 amino acids. CDR1 SGDLS and CDR2 YYNGEE come from the germline V gene. Trimming shortened V by 1 base and J by 2 bases, and 9 bases separated the two germline ends. In DNA, the CDR3 is TGTGCCAGCAGCGTATCGGCGGTTACTAATGAAAAACTGTTTTTT. Translated, it gives CASSVSAVTNEKLFF. The variable domain in full, with the rest retrieved from reference TRBV9 and TRBJ1-4, is DSGVTQTPKHLITATGQRVTLRCSPRSGDLSVYWYQQSLDQGLQFLIQYYNGEERAKGNILERFSAQQFPDLHSELNLSSLELGDSALYFCASSVSAVTNEKLFFGSGTQLSVL.

The chain couples TRBV7-3 to TRBJ1-1, with D possibly TRBD1 on 6 matching bases. Deletions cut 5 bases from V and 3 bases from J, with 13 bases between. The CDR3 loop spans 14 amino acids. Germline V gene data show CDR1 as SGHTA and CDR2 as FQGTGA. CDR3 protein: CASSPQGRYTEAFF. As DNA, the CDR3 is TGTGCCAGCAGCCCACAGGGTCGGTACACTGAAGCTTTCTTT.

This sequence joins TRBV4-1 and TRBJ2-7; 10 nucleotides match TRBD1. Per the germline V gene, CDR1 is MGHRA and CDR2 is YSYEKL. The CDR3 has 15 residues. V lost 1 base and J lost 3; bases outside the gene matches: 3. In nucleotides, the CDR3 is TGCGCCAGCAGCCAAGGACAGGGGGCCATCTACGAGCAGTACTTC. As protein: CASSQGQGAIYEQYF.

The V call is TRBV5-5, the J call TRBJ2-5; D is undetermined. This CDR3 region has 13 residues. Germline-derived CDR1 and CDR2 are SGHKS and YYEKEE (reference sequence). The V end lost 1 base, the J end lost 5 bases, and 9 bases lay between the germline ends. The CDR3 is CASSLSPQETQYF. The CDR3 DNA is TGTGCCAGCAGCTTGTCTCCTCAGGAGACCCAGTACTTC.

The V and J genes are TRBV6-5 and TRBJ2-6; D not certain. The V end was cut by 7 bases, the J end by 2 bases, with 9 bases between. The CDR3 loop spans 14 amino acids. Germline V CDR1 and CDR2: MNHEY, SVGAGI. In nucleotides, the CDR3 is TGTGCCAGCACCTCAGAGGCTGGGGCCAACGTCCTGACTTTC. Its protein product is CASTSEAGANVLTF.

This chain joins TRBV9 and TRBJ2-1, with unresolved D. The CDR3 has 12 amino acids. From germline, CDR1 is SGDLS and CDR2 YYNGEE. V was clipped by 2 bases and J by 7 bases, with 7 bases between them. The CDR3 loop reads CASSVSSNEQFF. In nucleotides, the CDR3 is TGTGCCAGCAGCGTGTCGAGTAATGAGCAGTTCTTC.

Written as DNA, the CDR3 is TGTGCCAGTAGTATAAGTGGGGGCGGCGAGCAGTACTTC. Protein product: CASSISGGGEQYF. This chain joins TRBV19 and TRBJ2-7; D perhaps matches TRBD1 (6 bases). CDR3 size: 13 residues. Germline V CDR1 and CDR2: LNHDA, SQIVND (reference sequence). Deletions cut 2 bases from V and 6 bases from J, with 11 bases between.

The chain links TRBV24-1 to TRBJ2-5, with D maybe TRBD1 (6 bases). Trimming left V 3 bases short and J 5 bases short, with 15 bases between. In germline, CDR1 is KGHDR, CDR2 SFDVKD. CDR3 length: 15 residues. The chain's CDR3 is CATSDPQGPGETQYF. CDR3 DNA sequence: TGTGCCACCAGTGATCCCCAGGGGCCTGGGGAGACCCAGTACTTC.

This chain connects TRBV6-4 to TRBJ1-2; TRBD1 aligns across 9 bases. The CDR3 has 15 amino acids. V dropped 3 bases and J dropped 2; count of bases not matched to a gene: 4. The germline V gene has CDR1 MRHNA and CDR2 SNTAGT. Here the CDR3 reads CASSEAGTGNYGYTF. The CDR3 DNA reads TGTGCCAGCAGTGAAGCCGGGACAGGGAACTATGGCTACACCTTC.

V is TRBV10-2 and J is TRBJ2-2, with TRBD1 identical over 7 bases. The germline V gene has CDR1 WSHSY and CDR2 SAAADI. The CDR3 loop spans 14 amino acids. Germline trimming cut 7 bases from V and 1 base from J; bases unmatched to any gene: 3. The CDR3 spells CASKGAENTGELFF. The DNA for the CDR3 is TGCGCCAGCAAGGGGGCGGAGAACACCGGGGAGCTGTTTTTT.

This chain connects TRBV7-2 to TRBJ1-2; 11 nucleotides line up with TRBD1. CDR1 is SGHTA, CDR2 FQGNSA, per germline. CDR3 length equals 15 residues. Trimming took 5 bases from V and 7 from J; bases not matched to a gene: 9. The CDR3 region has the DNA TGTGCCAGCAGCCTCGAGGGACAGGGGGTGGCTGGCTACACCTTC. Amino acid sequence: CASSLEGQGVAGYTF.